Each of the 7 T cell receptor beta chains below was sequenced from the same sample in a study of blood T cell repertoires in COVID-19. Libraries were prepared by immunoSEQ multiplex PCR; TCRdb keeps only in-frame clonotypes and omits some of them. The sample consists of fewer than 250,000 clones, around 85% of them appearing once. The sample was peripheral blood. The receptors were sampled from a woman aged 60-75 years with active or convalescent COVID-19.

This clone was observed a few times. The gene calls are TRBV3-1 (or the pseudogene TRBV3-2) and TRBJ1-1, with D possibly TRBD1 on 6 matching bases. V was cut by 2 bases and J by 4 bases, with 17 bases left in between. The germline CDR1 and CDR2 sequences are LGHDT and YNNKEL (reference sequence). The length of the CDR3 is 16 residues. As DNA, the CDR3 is TGTGCCAGCAGCCAATCCTCGGGGCAGGGGCGCACTGAAGCTTTCTTT. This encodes CASSQSSGQGRTEAFF.

The CDR3 protein is CAWSDRGRQPQHF. As DNA, the CDR3 is TGTGCCTGGAGTGACAGGGGGCGGCAGCCCCAGCATTTT. The chain employs TRBV30 and TRBJ1-5; 9 bases agree with TRBD1. J gave up 7 bases and V 1 base, and 2 bases lay outside the gene matches. CDR1 is GTSNPN, CDR2 SVGIG, per germline (reference sequence). The CDR3 has 13 residues.

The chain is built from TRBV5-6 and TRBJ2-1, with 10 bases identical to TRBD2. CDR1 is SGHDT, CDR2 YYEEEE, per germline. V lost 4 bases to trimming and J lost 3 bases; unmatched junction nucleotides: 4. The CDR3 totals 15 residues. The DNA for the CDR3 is TGTGCCAGCAGCAGGCTAGCGGGGGTCTACAATGAGCAGTTCTTC. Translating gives CASSRLAGVYNEQFF.

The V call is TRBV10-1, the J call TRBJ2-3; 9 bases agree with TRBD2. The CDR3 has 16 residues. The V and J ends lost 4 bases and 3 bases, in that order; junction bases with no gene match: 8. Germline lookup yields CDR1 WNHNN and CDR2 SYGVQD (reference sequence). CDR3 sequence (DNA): TGCGCCAGCAGTGGTTTCACGGGACTAGCAACAGATACGCAGTATTTT. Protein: CASSGFTGLATDTQYF.

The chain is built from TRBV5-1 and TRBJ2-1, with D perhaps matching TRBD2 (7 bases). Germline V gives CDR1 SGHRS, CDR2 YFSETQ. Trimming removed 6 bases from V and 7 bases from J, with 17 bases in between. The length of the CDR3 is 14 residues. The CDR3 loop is CASNREGGKNEQFF. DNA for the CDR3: TGCGCCAGCAATAGGGAGGGGGGTAAGAATGAGCAGTTCTTC.

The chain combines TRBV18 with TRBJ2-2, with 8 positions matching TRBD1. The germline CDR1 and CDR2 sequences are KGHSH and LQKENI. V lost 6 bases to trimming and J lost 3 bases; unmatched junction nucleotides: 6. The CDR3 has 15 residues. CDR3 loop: CASSRGQDYTGELFF. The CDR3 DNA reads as TGTGCCAGCTCCCGGGGACAGGACTACACCGGGGAGCTGTTTTTT.

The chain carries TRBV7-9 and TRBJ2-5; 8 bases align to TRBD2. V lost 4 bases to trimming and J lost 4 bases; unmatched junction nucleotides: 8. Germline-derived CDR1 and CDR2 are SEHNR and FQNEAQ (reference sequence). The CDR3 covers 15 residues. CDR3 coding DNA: TGTGCCAGCAGCTGGGGGGAGGCGGGAGGAGAGACCCAGTACTTC. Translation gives CASSWGEAGGETQYF.